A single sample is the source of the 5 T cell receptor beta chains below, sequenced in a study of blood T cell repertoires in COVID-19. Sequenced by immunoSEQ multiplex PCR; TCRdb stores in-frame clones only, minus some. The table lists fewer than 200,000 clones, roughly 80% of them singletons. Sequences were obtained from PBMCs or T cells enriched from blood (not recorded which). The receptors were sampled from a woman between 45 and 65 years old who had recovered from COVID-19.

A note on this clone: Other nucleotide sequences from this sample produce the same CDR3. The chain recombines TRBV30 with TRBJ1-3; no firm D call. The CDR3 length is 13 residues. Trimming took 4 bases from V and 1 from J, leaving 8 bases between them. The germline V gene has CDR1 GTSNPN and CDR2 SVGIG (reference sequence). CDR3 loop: CAWMRRSGNTIYF. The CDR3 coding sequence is TGTGCCTGGATGAGGAGGTCTGGAAACACCATATATTTT. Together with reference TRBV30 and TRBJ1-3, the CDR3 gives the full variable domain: SQTIHQWPATLVQPVGSPLSLECTVEGTSNPNLYWYRQAAGRGLQLLFYSVGIGQISSEVPQNLSASRPQDRQFILSSKKLLLSDSGFYLCAWMRRSGNTIYFGEGSWLTVV.

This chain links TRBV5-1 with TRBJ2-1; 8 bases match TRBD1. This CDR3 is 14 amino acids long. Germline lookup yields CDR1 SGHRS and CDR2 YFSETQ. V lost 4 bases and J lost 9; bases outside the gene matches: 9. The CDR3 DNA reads TGCGCCAGCAGCAAGCCGGACAGGGATGGTGAGCAGTTCTTC. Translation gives CASSKPDRDGEQFF.

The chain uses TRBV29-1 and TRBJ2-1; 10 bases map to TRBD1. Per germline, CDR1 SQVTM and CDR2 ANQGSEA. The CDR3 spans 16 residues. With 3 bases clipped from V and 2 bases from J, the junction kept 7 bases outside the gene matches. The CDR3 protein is CSVDPGGTGAYNEQFF. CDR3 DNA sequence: TGCAGCGTTGACCCCGGCGGGACAGGGGCCTACAATGAGCAGTTCTTC.

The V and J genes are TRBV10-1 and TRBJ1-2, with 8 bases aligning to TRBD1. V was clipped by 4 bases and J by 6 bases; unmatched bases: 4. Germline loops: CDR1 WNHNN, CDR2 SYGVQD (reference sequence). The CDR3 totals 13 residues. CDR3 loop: CASSADRDDGYTF. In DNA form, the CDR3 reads TGCGCCAGCAGTGCGGACAGGGACGATGGCTACACCTTC.

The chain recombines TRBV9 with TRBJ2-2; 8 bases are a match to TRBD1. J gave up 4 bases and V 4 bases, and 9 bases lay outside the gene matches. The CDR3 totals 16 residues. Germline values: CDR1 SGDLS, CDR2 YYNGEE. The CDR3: CASSPVGQGPTGELFF. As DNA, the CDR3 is TGTGCCAGCAGCCCCGTAGGACAGGGTCCCACCGGGGAGCTGTTTTTT. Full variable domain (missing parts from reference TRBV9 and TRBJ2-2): DSGVTQTPKHLITATGQRVTLRCSPRSGDLSVYWYQQSLDQGLQFLIQYYNGEERAKGNILERFSAQQFPDLHSELNLSSLELGDSALYFCASSPVGQGPTGELFFGEGSRLTVL.